This entry is about one T cell receptor (beta chain). The table lists this clone with a count of one. Its antigen specificity is not known. Base qualities are not provided; no much larger clone lies one nucleotide away. The immunoSEQ Assay was used to immunosequence TCRbeta CDR3 regions from genomic DNA. Genomic DNA was amplified by bias-controlled multiplex PCR before high-throughput sequencing. Turning to the authors' computational methods: To quantify the absolute abundance of each unique TCRbeta CDR3 region, the sequences were collapsed and filtered. Clonality, defined as 1 minus Pielou's evenness, was calculated using productive rearrangements only. To compute tumor T-cell fraction, TCRbeta template counts were normalized to usable DNA, with usable DNA estimated from several housekeeping genes. A previously published method was used to identify clones with significantly greater frequencies in on-treatment samples than in baseline samples. What TCRdb holds here is the immuneACCESS table cut down to in-frame rearrangements. Part of the clones is not present; checked against another copy, under half of the missing clones reflect an unresolved V gene, and the others are unexplained. V, J and clone size derive from that table, while D and trimming were established from the DNA sequence. This sample comprises 5,000 to 5,500 clones, about 26% of them detected only once. Of the sample, more than 20% falls within the top ten clones.

The germline V gene gives CDR1 as KGHSH and CDR2 as LQKENI. Between the V and J ends, shortened by 8 bases and 2 bases respectively, the junction contains 14 bases. From the cysteine through the phenylalanine, the CDR3 covers 14 amino acids. The DNA shown is the 42-base CDR3, in frame from base 1. In light of the paper, this sample's treatment or condition label describes: randomized to nivolumab then ipilimumab (arm A) or the reverse (arm B). No trial patient had received prior DNA-damaging chemotherapy. The samples were obtained from melanoma patients enrolled in CheckMate 064, an open-label, randomized phase II trial testing sequential checkpoint blockade. Genomic DNA from formalin-fixed paraffin-embedded (FFPE) tissue samples served as the input for tumor TCR sequencing. The entry originates in a study of sequential checkpoint blockade in melanoma (dated by TCRdb to about 2019). Broadly, across the study: Using 1:1 randomization, the trial assigned patients either to first-line nivolumab followed by ipilimumab (arm A) or to ipilimumab followed by nivolumab (arm B). Maintenance nivolumab came after both trial sequences. TCRbeta immunosequencing was performed on DNA from around 96 pretreatment melanoma tumor samples. For 20 or so patients, matched tumor biopsies were taken both before treatment and at week 13, after single-agent nivolumab (arm A) or ipilimumab (arm B). The same lesion was the source of 75% to 90% of the matched pre- and post-treatment tumor biopsy pairs. Overall study results and their limits: Tumor T-cell fraction and clonality were correlated with PD-L1 staining and CD8+ T-cell counts, but not with mutational load. Among patients in arm A, the nivolumab-first arm, pretreatment tumor TIL clonality was associated with response (P = .04). Patients whose tumor T-cell fraction and clonality increased by week 13 were about 30 times more likely to achieve clinical benefit. Within-arm analyses of tumor T-cell fraction were limited by small sample sizes and reduced statistical power. Validation of the response-prediction model combining TCR metrics and mutation burden is needed in larger, independent patient cohorts.

Rearrangement joined TRBV18 to TRBJ2-3; the D gene is perhaps TRBD1, from 6 matching bases. Material: tumor tissue (inferred from file names), obtained from a patient given nivolumab and ipilimumab in sequence. This TCR came from a human donor with melanoma. The CDR3 region: CASPGTQFTDTQYF. The nucleotide sequence reads as follows: TGTGCCAGCCCCGGGACACAATTCACAGATACGCAGTATTTT. With the portions outside the CDR3 filled from the reference TRBV18 and TRBJ2-3 genes, the complete variable region becomes NAGVMQNPRHLVRRRGQEARLRCSPMKGHSHVYWYRQLPEEGLKFMVYLQKENIIDESGMPKERFSAEFPKEGPSILRIQQVVRGDSAAYFCASPGTQFTDTQYFGPGTRLTVL.